This T cell receptor (beta chain) was recorded in a study of blood T cell repertoires in COVID-19. Study overall: COVID-19 samples from acute and convalescent phases originated in the United States, Italy and Spain. In each case, the material was cDNA or gDNA derived from T cells, B-cell-depleted T cells, or PBMCs.

Per the original methods: Nucleated cell counts were estimated from reference gene primer amplification. Sequencing used immunoSEQ multiplex PCR; TCRdb keeps in-frame clones, though not all of them. V, J and clone size derive from that table, while D and trimming were established from the DNA sequence. The profile covers about 200,000 clones, with about nine tenths appearing a single time and 0.75% to 0.9% taken by the ten largest. The clonotype originates from a woman aged 70 to 79 with acute or convalescent COVID-19. The sequenced sample consisted of peripheral blood.

The chain's CDR3 is CASSQEWTSGSYEQYF. Written as DNA, the CDR3 is TGCGCCAGCAGCCAGGAATGGACTAGCGGGAGCTACGAGCAGTACTTC. The V gene is TRBV5-1, the J gene TRBJ2-7; 13 bases are a match to TRBD2. V was pared by 4 bases and J by 3 bases, with 7 bases of the junction left unmatched. Per germline, CDR1 SGHRS and CDR2 YFSETQ. This CDR3 is 16 amino acids long.